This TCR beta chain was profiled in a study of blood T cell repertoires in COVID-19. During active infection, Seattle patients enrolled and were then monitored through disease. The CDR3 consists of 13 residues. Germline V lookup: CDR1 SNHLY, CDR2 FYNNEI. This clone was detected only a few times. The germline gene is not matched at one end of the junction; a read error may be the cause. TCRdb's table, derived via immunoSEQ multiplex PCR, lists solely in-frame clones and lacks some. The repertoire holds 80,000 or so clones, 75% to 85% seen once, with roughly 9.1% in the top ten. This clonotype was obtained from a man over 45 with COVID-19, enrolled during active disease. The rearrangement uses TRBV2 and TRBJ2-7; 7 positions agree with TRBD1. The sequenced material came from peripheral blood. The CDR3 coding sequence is TGTGCCAGCAGCGAAGACAGGGAAGACGAGCAGTACTTC. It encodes CASSEDREDEQYF.